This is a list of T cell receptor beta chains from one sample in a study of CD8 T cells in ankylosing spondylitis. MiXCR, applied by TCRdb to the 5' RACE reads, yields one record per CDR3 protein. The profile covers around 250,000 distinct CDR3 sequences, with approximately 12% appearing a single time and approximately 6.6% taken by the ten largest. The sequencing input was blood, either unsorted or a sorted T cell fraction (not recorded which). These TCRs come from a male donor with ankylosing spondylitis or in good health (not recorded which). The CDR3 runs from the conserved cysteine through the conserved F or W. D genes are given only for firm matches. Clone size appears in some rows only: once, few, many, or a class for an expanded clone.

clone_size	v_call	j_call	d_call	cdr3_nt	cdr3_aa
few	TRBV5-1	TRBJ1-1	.	TGCGCCAGCAGCCGGGACACGGGAACTGAAGCTTTCTTT	CASSRDTGTEAFF
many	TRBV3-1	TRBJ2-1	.	TGTGCCAGCAGCCAAGTTGCGGATGAGCAGTTCTTC	CASSQVADEQFF
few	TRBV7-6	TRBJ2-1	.	TGTGCCAGCAGCTCCCCAGGGACCTACAATGAGCAGTTCTTC	CASSSPGTYNEQFF
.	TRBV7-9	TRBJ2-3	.	TGTGCCAGCAGAACTAGAGCCACAGATACGCAGTATTTT	CASRTRATDTQYF
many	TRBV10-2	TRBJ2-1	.	TGCGCCAGCAGTGTGGGGGCGGATGAGCAGTTCTTC	CASSVGADEQFF
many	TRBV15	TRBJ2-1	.	TGTGCCGCCGACAGGAGCTCCTACAATGAGCAGTTCTTC	CAADRSSYNEQFF
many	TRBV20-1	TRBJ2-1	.	TGCAGTGCTAGAGATACTGGGGCCTATGAAAGCTCCTACAATGAGCAGTTCTTC	CSARDTGAYESSYNEQFF
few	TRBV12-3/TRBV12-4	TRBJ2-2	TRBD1	TGTGCCAGCAGTTTCGGACAGGGTACCGGGGAGCTGTTTTTT	CASSFGQGTGELFF
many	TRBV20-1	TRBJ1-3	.	TGCAGTGCTTCACCGGGACTCAGCTCTGGAAACACCATATATTTT	CSASPGLSSGNTIYF
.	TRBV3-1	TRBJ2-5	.	TGTGCCAGCAGCCAAGGAACCCAGGGAGTCTCAGAGACCCAGTACTTC	CASSQGTQGVSETQYF
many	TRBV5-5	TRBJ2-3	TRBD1	TGTGCCAGCAGCTTTGGGGACAGGGCCAACACAGATACGCAGTATTTT	CASSFGDRANTDTQYF
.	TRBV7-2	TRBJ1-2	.	TGTGCCAGCAACTTAGAAACAGGGTCTGATGGCTACACCTTC	CASNLETGSDGYTF
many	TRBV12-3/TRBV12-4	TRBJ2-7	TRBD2	TGTGCCAGCAGTGATTGGATGGGTGGGACTAGAACCTACGAGCAGTACTTC	CASSDWMGGTRTYEQYF
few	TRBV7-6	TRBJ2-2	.	TGTGCCAGCAGCTTAGTCGACGCAGGGTATGAAGTAACGACCGGGGAGCTGTTTTTT	CASSLVDAGYEVTTGELFF
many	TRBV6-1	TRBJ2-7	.	TGTGCCAGCGGACCCGATCGGCAGCGTAACTACGAGCAGTACTTC	CASGPDRQRNYEQYF
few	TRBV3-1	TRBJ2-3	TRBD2	TGTGCCAGCAGCCAGACGGGGGGGAGCACAGATACGCAGTATTTT	CASSQTGGSTDTQYF
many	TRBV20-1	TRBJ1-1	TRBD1	TGCAGTGCTCCCCCCGGGACAGCTAACACTGAAGCTTTCTTT	CSAPPGTANTEAFF
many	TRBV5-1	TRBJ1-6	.	TGCGCCAGCACCAGTGGGACTGATCATTCACCCCTCCACTTT	CASTSGTDHSPLHF
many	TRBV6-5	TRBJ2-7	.	TGTGCCAGCAGCCCCTTGTACACACCAAGCTCCTACGAGCAGTACTTC	CASSPLYTPSSYEQYF
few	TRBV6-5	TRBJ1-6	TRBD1	TGTGCCAGCAGTCACAGGGGATCCCTCGGCTCCTATAATTCACCCCTCCACTTT	CASSHRGSLGSYNSPLHF
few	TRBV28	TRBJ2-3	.	TGTGCCAGCAGTTTGACTCAGCCCACAGATACGCAGTATTTT	CASSLTQPTDTQYF
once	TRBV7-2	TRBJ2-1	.	TGTGCCAGCAGCTTATTGCGGAACTACAATGAGCAGATCTTC	CASSLLRNYNEQIF
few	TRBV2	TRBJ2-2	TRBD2	TGTGCCAGCAACATAGCGGGGGGGCCTGTGGGGGAGCTGTTTTTT	CASNIAGGPVGELFF
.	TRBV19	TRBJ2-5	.	TGTGCCAGTAGTATGACCCCCAGCCAAGAGACCCAGTACTTC	CASSMTPSQETQYF
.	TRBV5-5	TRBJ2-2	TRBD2	TGTGCCAGCGGACCGGGACTAGCGGCCGGGGAGCTGTTTTTT	CASGPGLAAGELFF
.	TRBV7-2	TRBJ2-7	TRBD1	TGTGCCAGCAGCGGAACGGGACAGAGCTACGAGCAGTACTTC	CASSGTGQSYEQYF
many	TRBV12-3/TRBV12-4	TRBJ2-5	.	TGTGCCAGCAGATCGTCGGGCCGAGGGCAGGAGACCCAGTACTTC	CASRSSGRGQETQYF
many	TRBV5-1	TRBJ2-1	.	TGCGCCAGCAGCTTGGCCCCAGACCGCGAAAATGAGCAGTTCTTC	CASSLAPDRENEQFF
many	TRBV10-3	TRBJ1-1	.	TGTGCCATCAGTGACAGTCGGCCTCTTCTTACCGAAGCTTTCTTT	CAISDSRPLLTEAFF
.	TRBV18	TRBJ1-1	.	TGTGCCAGCTCACAAACATTAAACACTGAAGCTTTCTTT	CASSQTLNTEAFF
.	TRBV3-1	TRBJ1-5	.	TGTGCCAGCAGCCGAGGAAATAGCAATCAGCCCCAGCATTTT	CASSRGNSNQPQHF
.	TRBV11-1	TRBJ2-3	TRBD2	TGTGCCAGCAGCCCGGCGGTTTTGCGGGAGGGCGTGACAGATACGCAGTATTTT	CASSPAVLREGVTDTQYF